Presented here are 27 T cell receptor beta chains from one specimen sequenced in a study of early T cells in non-severe SARS-CoV-2 infection. TCRdb independently ran MiXCR on the 5' RACE reads; one entry per CDR3 protein. This sample carries tens of thousands of distinct CDR3 sequences, around 5.6% of them seen once, and the ten largest clones take 6.5% to 8.5%. The source material was whole blood. The receptors shown here come from an adult who was a healthcare worker with PCR-confirmed SARS-CoV-2 infection or an uninfected control (not recorded which).

This clonotype was recorded at least ten times. The chain is built from TRBV20-1 and TRBJ2-3; 10 bases match TRBD2. The J segment lost 1 base and the V segment lost 3 bases, leaving 4 bases of the junction unmatched. The CDR3 sequence is 15 residues long. Germline V gives CDR1 DFQATT, CDR2 SNEGSKA (reference sequence). CDR3 sequence reads: CSARVLAGRTDTQYF. CDR3 nucleotide sequence: TGCAGTGCTAGGGTACTAGCGGGGCGCACAGATACGCAGTATTTT.

The rearrangement joins TRBV3-1 to TRBJ2-7, with D possibly TRBD1 on 6 matching bases. Trimming took off 1 base at V and 7 bases at J, with 17 bases between the two ends. The CDR3 has 15 amino acids. CDR1 is LGHDT, CDR2 YNNKEL, per germline (reference sequence). CDR3 in amino acids: CASSQGPTGRREQYF. For the CDR3, the DNA is TGTGCCAGCAGCCAAGGCCCCACAGGGCGTCGAGAGCAGTACTTC.

This clonotype showed up many times. The chain combines TRBV5-5 with TRBJ2-7; 8 nucleotides agree with TRBD1. Trimming cost V 0 bases and J 2 bases; bases outside gene matches: 7. The CDR3 length is 16 residues. The V gene's germline CDR1 is SGHKS and CDR2 YYEKEE (reference sequence). The CDR3 nucleotides read TGTGCCAGCAGCTTGGAGGGGATACAGGGGGCCTACGAGCAGTACTTC. Translated: CASSLEGIQGAYEQYF.

This clonotype occurred many times. The chain combines TRBV7-8 with TRBJ2-3; D is uncertain. From germline, CDR1 is SGHVS and CDR2 FQNEAQ. V was trimmed by 4 bases and J by 6 bases, leaving 11 bases between them. The CDR3 has 13 residues. CDR3 loop: CASSSVRPDTQYF. In DNA, the CDR3 is TGTGCCAGCAGCTCCGTCAGACCCGATACGCAGTATTTT.

The chain recombines TRBV11-1 with TRBJ2-3; 10 positions agree with TRBD2. V trimming: 5 bases; J trimming: 7 bases; junction bases outside the gene matches: 9. Germline V lookup: CDR1 SGHAT, CDR2 FQDESV (reference sequence). The CDR3 consists of 15 residues. CDR3 protein: CASSPRAGGANTQYF. The CDR3, as DNA: TGTGCCAGCAGCCCCAGAGCGGGAGGGGCGAATACGCAGTATTTT.

The chain combines TRBV6-5 with TRBJ2-7, with D perhaps matching TRBD2 (6 bases). Germline V CDR1 and CDR2: MNHEY, SVGAGI. V dropped 6 bases and J dropped 2 bases, with 14 bases sitting between them. The CDR3 contains 14 residues. CDR3 region: CASSRTGLAYEQYF. The CDR3 DNA sequence: TGTGCCAGCAGCCGTACGGGACTCGCCTACGAGCAGTACTTC.

This clonotype has only a few counts. This sequence joins TRBV9 and TRBJ2-1; D may be TRBD2 (5 bases). The CDR3 is made up of 16 amino acids. Trimming pared 0 bases from V and 3 bases from J, leaving 13 bases between. CDR1 is SGDLS and CDR2 is YYNGEE in the germline V gene. The CDR3 reads CASSVGESGLYNEQFF. As DNA, the CDR3 is TGTGCCAGCAGCGTAGGGGAGAGCGGACTCTACAATGAGCAGTTCTTC.

There are a few counts of this clonotype. The chain uses TRBV20-1 and TRBJ2-1; 12 bases align to TRBD2. The CDR3 totals 14 residues. Germline V gives CDR1 DFQATT, CDR2 SNEGSKA (reference sequence). V shed 5 bases and J 10 bases; nucleotides not matched to a gene: 9. CDR3 nucleotides: TGCAGTGCTGACGCTAGCGGGAGGGCCATCGAGCAGTTCTTC. Translating it yields CSADASGRAIEQFF.

This clonotype has a count of ten or more. The V gene is TRBV27, the J gene TRBJ1-6; D gene unclear. Germline CDR1 reads MNHEY; CDR2 reads SMNVEV (reference sequence). V was pared by 0 bases and J by 9 bases, with 9 bases between. CDR3 size: 14 residues. This CDR3 reads CASSLSWQASPLHF. The DNA for the CDR3 is TGTGCCAGCAGTTTATCGTGGCAGGCTTCACCCCTCCACTTT.

This clonotype showed up many times. The rearrangement joins TRBV29-1 to TRBJ2-1; D may be TRBD2 (5 bases). The CDR3 is made up of 15 amino acids. V shed 6 bases and J shed 0 bases, with 15 bases lying between them. Germline V gives CDR1 SQVTM, CDR2 ANQGSEA. CDR3 residues: CSVPSAGLSYNEQFF. CDR3 coding DNA: TGCAGCGTCCCCTCCGCCGGACTCTCCTACAATGAGCAGTTCTTC.

The table lists this clonotype with many counts. The CDR3 is CASTSRGVEEKLFF. The CDR3 bases are TGTGCCAGCACCTCAAGGGGGGTGGAGGAAAAACTGTTTTTT. The V gene is TRBV7-2, the J gene TRBJ1-4, with a possible D match to TRBD1 (6 bases). The CDR3 is 14 residues long. The V gene's germline CDR1 is SGHTA and CDR2 FQGNSA. Trimming stripped 7 bases from V and 8 bases from J, with 17 bases between.

This clonotype was seen a handful of times. The CDR3: CASRRDRGTGELFF. The CDR3 DNA follows: TGTGCCAGCAGAAGGGACAGGGGTACCGGGGAGCTGTTTTTT. J is TRBJ2-2 and V is TRBV6-5, with 10 bases lining up with TRBD1. CDR3 length: 14 residues. Germline trimming cut 6 bases from V and 5 bases from J; bases unmatched to any gene: 3. CDR1 and CDR2 (germline): MNHEY, SVGAGI.

The chain recombines TRBV4-1 with TRBJ1-3; tentative D call: TRBD1 (6 bases). Trimming took 0 bases from V and 8 from J, leaving 11 bases between them. The CDR3 extends over 14 amino acids. Germline V lookup: CDR1 MGHRA, CDR2 YSYEKL. The CDR3 nucleotides are TGCGCCAGCAGCCAAGAGGGGGGGCGGGACACCATATATTTT. Protein: CASSQEGGRDTIYF.

By share, this clonotype counts as medium-sized. The chain recombines TRBV20-1 with TRBJ2-1; 9 bases agree with TRBD1. Germline loops: CDR1 DFQATT, CDR2 SNEGSKA (reference sequence). The junction had 13 bases not matched to a gene; V was cut back by 6 bases and J by 7 bases. CDR3 length equals 15 residues. CDR3 DNA sequence: TGCAGTGCGGACCCGGGACAGGGCGTACCTAATGAGCAGTTCTTC. Translated: CSADPGQGVPNEQFF.

The table lists this clonotype with many counts. V gene TRBV4-2 combines with J gene TRBJ2-3, with D possibly matching TRBD2 (5 bases). The CDR3 loop spans 16 amino acids. The V and J ends lost 1 base and 1 base respectively, with 12 bases between them. CDR1 and CDR2 (germline): LGHNA, YNFKEQ. CDR3 in amino acids: CASSQARTGGTDTQYF. The DNA for the CDR3 is TGTGCCAGCAGCCAAGCTCGGACTGGGGGCACAGATACGCAGTATTTT.

This clonotype was observed at least ten times. The gene calls are TRBV6-4 and TRBJ2-2; 7 nucleotides agree with TRBD1. Per the germline V gene, CDR1 is MRHNA and CDR2 is SNTAGT. Germline trimming cut 5 bases from V and 4 bases from J; bases unmatched to any gene: 7. The CDR3 runs to 15 residues. The CDR3 sequence is CASSPLTGATGELFF. The CDR3 region has the DNA TGTGCCAGCAGTCCATTAACAGGGGCCACCGGGGAGCTGTTTTTT.

Ten or more counts support this clonotype. The genes are TRBV7-2 and TRBJ2-5; 8 bases line up with TRBD1. V trimming: 4 bases; J trimming: 1 base; junction bases outside the gene matches: 5. Germline V gene data show CDR1 as SGHTA and CDR2 as FQGNSA. The CDR3 has 15 amino acids. CDR3 region: CASSWTGHGQETQYF. DNA for the CDR3: TGTGCCAGCAGCTGGACAGGGCACGGCCAAGAGACCCAGTACTTC.

This clonotype was seen only a few times. The chain links TRBV9 to TRBJ2-7; 10 nucleotides match TRBD2. Germline CDR1 SGDLS, CDR2 YYNGEE. V was clipped by 3 bases and J by 6 bases; unmatched bases: 6. The CDR3 has 14 amino acids. The chain's CDR3 is CASSASGGALEQYF. CDR3 DNA: TGTGCCAGCAGCGCCAGCGGGGGGGCCCTCGAGCAGTACTTC. Drawing the rest from reference TRBV9 and TRBJ2-7, the complete variable domain is DSGVTQTPKHLITATGQRVTLRCSPRSGDLSVYWYQQSLDQGLQFLIQYYNGEERAKGNILERFSAQQFPDLHSELNLSSLELGDSALYFCASSASGGALEQYFGPGTRLTVT.

This clonotype was seen repeatedly, ten times or more. The rearrangement joins TRBV30 to TRBJ2-7; 9 bases are a match to TRBD1. V trimming: 5 bases; J trimming: 5 bases; junction bases outside the gene matches: 7. Germline lookup yields CDR1 GTSNPN and CDR2 SVGIG (reference sequence). The CDR3 consists of 13 residues. The chain's CDR3 is CAWLTDRGNEQYF. The CDR3 nucleotides are TGTGCCTGGTTGACGGACAGGGGTAACGAGCAGTACTTC. The whole variable domain, filled in from reference TRBV30 and TRBJ2-7, reads SQTIHQWPATLVQPVGSPLSLECTVEGTSNPNLYWYRQAAGRGLQLLFYSVGIGQISSEVPQNLSASRPQDRQFILSSKKLLLSDSGFYLCAWLTDRGNEQYFGPGTRLTVT.

This clonotype appeared a few times. The gene calls are TRBV14 and TRBJ2-1; D gene unclear. Trimming stripped 6 bases from V and 3 bases from J, with 15 bases between. This CDR3 is 15 amino acids long. The V gene's germline CDR1 is SGHDN and CDR2 FVKESK. This CDR3 is CASSQDATYYNEQFF. The CDR3 region has the DNA TGTGCCAGCAGTCAGGACGCTACCTACTACAATGAGCAGTTCTTC. Using reference TRBV14 and TRBJ2-1 for the parts outside the CDR3, the full variable domain is EAGVTQFPSHSVIEKGQTVTLRCDPISGHDNLYWYRRVMGKEIKFLLHFVKESKQDESGMPNNRFLAERTGGTYSTLKVQPAELEDSGVYFCASSQDATYYNEQFFGPGTRLTVL.

A few counts support this clonotype. This chain joins TRBV4-2 and TRBJ1-3; 7 nucleotides align to TRBD1. The germline gives CDR1 LGHNA, CDR2 YNFKEQ. The V and J ends lost 2 bases and 3 bases, in that order; junction bases with no gene match: 7. The CDR3 extends over 16 amino acids. The CDR3 nucleotides read TGTGCCAGCAGCCAATTGGCGACAGGGTTTGGAAACACCATATATTTT. It translates to CASSQLATGFGNTIYF.

This clonotype has a count of ten or more. This chain links TRBV6-6 with TRBJ2-7; the D is unclear. From germline, CDR1 is MNHNY and CDR2 SVGAGI (reference sequence). V was clipped by 8 bases and J by 2 bases, with 13 bases between them. The CDR3 sequence is 13 residues long. CDR3 in amino acids: CASGSAKPYEQYF. The CDR3 region has the DNA TGTGCCAGCGGGTCAGCTAAACCCTACGAGCAGTACTTC.

The table lists this clonotype with many counts. DNA for the CDR3: TGTGCCAGCAGCCCCGATCGGGGGGAGGGCCTCTACGAGCAGTACTTC. Translating gives CASSPDRGEGLYEQYF. V and J are TRBV4-2 and TRBJ2-7, with 7 nucleotides matching TRBD2. V gave up 4 bases and J gave up 3 bases; unmatched junction bases: 12. CDR3 length equals 16 residues. Germline CDR1 reads LGHNA; CDR2 reads YNFKEQ.

This chain connects TRBV7-2 to TRBJ1-6; maybe TRBD1 (5 bases). V gave up 3 bases and J gave up 7 bases, with 13 bases separating them. The germline V gene encodes CDR1 SGHTA and CDR2 FQGNSA. This CDR3 is 15 amino acids long. The CDR3 is CASSLGGDRNSPLHF. The CDR3 DNA reads TGTGCCAGCAGCTTGGGGGGTGACAGAAATTCACCCCTCCACTTT.

Only a few counts were recorded for this clonotype. The V call is TRBV10-2, the J call TRBJ1-1; D unresolved. This CDR3 has 14 amino acids. Trimming removed 2 bases from V and 3 bases from J, with 10 bases in between. Germline values: CDR1 WSHSY, CDR2 SAAADI. CDR3 in amino acids: CASSELRAHTEAFF. DNA for the CDR3: TGCGCCAGCAGTGAGCTCAGAGCCCACACTGAAGCTTTCTTT.

This clonotype turned up a few times. The J gene is TRBJ2-1, the V gene TRBV7-9; TRBD2 might be the D (7 bases). The V and J ends lost 5 bases and 2 bases respectively, with 13 bases between them. Germline loops: CDR1 SEHNR, CDR2 FQNEAQ (reference sequence). The CDR3 is 15 amino acids. CDR3 amino acids: CASSHPGGPYNEQFF. Written as DNA, the CDR3 is TGTGCCAGCAGCCACCCCGGGGGGCCCTACAATGAGCAGTTCTTC.

This clonotype was counted many times. The gene calls are TRBV6-6 and TRBJ1-2; D might be TRBD1 (5 bases). With 8 bases removed from V and 4 bases from J, the gap between germline ends came to 11 bases. Germline V gene sequence: CDR1 MNHNY, CDR2 SVGAGI (reference sequence). The CDR3 extends over 12 amino acids. The CDR3 coding sequence is TGTGCCAGCTGGGGGGGGATCTATGGCTACACCTTC. This translates into CASWGGIYGYTF.